This T cell receptor beta chain was retrieved from a study of beta chain features in type 1 diabetes. Germline V gene lookup returns CDR1 MDHEN and CDR2 SYDVKM. This CDR3 has 12 residues. Isolated RNA was reverse transcribed in full, so expressed TCRB transcripts were sequenced. Profiling relied on immunoSEQ multiplex PCR, and the TCRdb table lists in-frame clones only, not all of them. The data hold 250,000 to 300,000 clones, with about 7.8% observed a single time. This TCR was recovered from a woman under 30 in good health. This chain joins TRBV28 and TRBJ2-7; D unresolved. The sample was central memory CD4+ T cells from blood. In DNA, the CDR3 is TGTGCCACCAGTGAGAGCTCCTACGAGCAGTACGTC. The encoded protein is CATSESSYEQYV.